This T cell receptor (beta chain) was observed in a study of T cell responses to AZD1222 COVID-19 vaccine. Study results and limitations: Clonal diversity may have been underestimated, and the donors were mostly white British, with more females than males.

This CDR3 has 13 residues. The V gene's germline CDR1 is ENHRY and CDR2 SYGVKD. Trimming stripped 4 bases from V and 0 bases from J, with 4 bases between. Profiled with immunoSEQ multiplex PCR; TCRdb holds only in-frame clones, not every one. This table has roughly 70,000 clones, about four fifths appearing once. This clone was seen more than once but under ten times. The antigen is undetermined. The chain links TRBV10-3 to TRBJ1-3; D not certain. This specimen was peripheral blood, taken 28 days after the second AZD1222 dose. This receptor was taken from an adult who received the AZD1222 COVID-19 vaccine. The CDR3, as DNA: TGTGCCATCAGTGGGAGCTCTGGAAACACCATATATTTT. Translating gives CAISGSSGNTIYF.